This TCR beta chain is from a study of CD8+ T cells in alopecia areata. Study overall: People stayed on tofacitinib for 6 to 18 months, then stopped the drug for 6 months.

Sequencing used cDNA as its template, made by extracting RNA and reverse transcribing it. Clones were sequenced by immunoSEQ multiplex PCR, and TCRdb holds only the in-frame ones, with some missing. Of around 200,000 clones in the sample, 64% are singletons; the top ten hold 4% to 4.5%. The study, taken as a whole, reports: TCR sharing was clearer in mice than between patients, perhaps partly owing to patient HLA diversity. Especially in alopecia totalis/universalis, lesional scalp showed greater clonality than normal scalp did.

Stated treatment: oral pan-JAK inhibitor, 5-10 mg twice daily. This CDR3 region has 12 residues. Germline V gives CDR1 MGHRA, CDR2 YSYEKL. The V gene lost 1 base and the J gene lost 10 bases, with 8 bases spanning the gap. About this clone: What it recognizes is unknown.

Sequencing used CD4+ T cells sorted from blood, obtained at week 4, from a patient treated with tofacitinib. This receptor was identified in a human donor with alopecia areata. This sequence joins TRBV4-1 and TRBJ2-1; D not certain. This CDR3 is CASSQVFGEQFF. The CDR3 DNA reads as TGCGCCAGCAGCCAAGTCTTTGGAGAGCAGTTCTTC.